The present entry profiles one TCR beta chain with its context. Germline-derived CDR1 and CDR2 are SGHRS and YFSETQ. The CDR3 spans 16 residues. V gave up 4 bases and J gave up 4 bases; unmatched junction bases: 11. As originally analysed: Amplification with reference gene primers provided the estimates of nucleated cell counts. Repertoires were generated with immunoSEQ multiplex PCR, while TCRdb's copy carries only in-frame clones and drops some. V and J calls and clone size follow that table, whereas D and trimming were derived from the DNA. The sample consists of around 150,000 clones, 81% of them appearing once. The entry originates in a study of blood T cell repertoires in COVID-19. In the study overall: From the United States, Italy and Spain came samples of acute and convalescent COVID-19. The analysed material was cDNA or gDNA that came from T cells, B-cell-depleted T cells, or PBMCs.

Sequenced input: peripheral blood. The V and J genes are TRBV5-1 and TRBJ2-1; TRBD2 agrees at 7 bases. The source of this sequence is a woman in her sixties or seventies with active or convalescent COVID-19. This CDR3 reads CASSPAIAGRYNEQFF. The DNA of the CDR3 is TGCGCCAGCAGCCCAGCCATAGCGGGCCGATACAATGAGCAGTTCTTC.